What follows describes a single TCR beta chain. These data originate in a study of blood T cell repertoires in COVID-19. At the level of the study: COVID-19 samples, acute and convalescent, were from the United States, Italy and Spain. PBMCs, B-cell-depleted T cells, or T cells were the source of the cDNA or gDNA that made up the material.

Original data processing: Researchers report that nucleated cell counts were estimated from reference gene primer amplification. Profiled with immunoSEQ multiplex PCR; TCRdb holds only in-frame clones, not every one. The V and J calls and the clone size are those of that table, but D and trimming were determined from the DNA. The data contain tens of thousands of clones, 75% to 85% of them singletons. The material sequenced was peripheral blood. The TCR originated in a woman aged 70 to 79 with acute or convalescent COVID-19.

The CDR3 loop reads CASRPLQGELARTQHF. The CDR3 nucleotides are TGTGCCAGCAGGCCACTGCAGGGTGAATTAGCCCGGACCCAGCATTTT. The chain carries TRBV28 and TRBJ1-5, with D possibly TRBD1 on 5 matching bases. The CDR3 length is 16 residues. The V and J ends lost 6 bases and 11 bases respectively, with 26 bases between them. The germline V gene encodes CDR1 MDHEN and CDR2 SYDVKM.